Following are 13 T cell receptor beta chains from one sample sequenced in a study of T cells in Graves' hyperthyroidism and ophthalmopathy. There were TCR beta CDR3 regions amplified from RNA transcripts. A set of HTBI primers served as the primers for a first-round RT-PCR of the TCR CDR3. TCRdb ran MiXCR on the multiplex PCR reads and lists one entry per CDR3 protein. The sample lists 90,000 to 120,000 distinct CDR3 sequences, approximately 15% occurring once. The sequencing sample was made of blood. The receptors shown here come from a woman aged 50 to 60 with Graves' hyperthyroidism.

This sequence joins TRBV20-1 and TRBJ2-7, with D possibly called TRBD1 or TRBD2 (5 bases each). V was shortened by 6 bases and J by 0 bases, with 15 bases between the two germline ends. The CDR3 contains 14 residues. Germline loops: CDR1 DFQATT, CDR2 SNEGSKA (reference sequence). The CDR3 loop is CSARTGTYSYEQYF. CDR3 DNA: TGCAGTGCCAGGACCGGGACCTACTCCTACGAGCAGTACTTC.

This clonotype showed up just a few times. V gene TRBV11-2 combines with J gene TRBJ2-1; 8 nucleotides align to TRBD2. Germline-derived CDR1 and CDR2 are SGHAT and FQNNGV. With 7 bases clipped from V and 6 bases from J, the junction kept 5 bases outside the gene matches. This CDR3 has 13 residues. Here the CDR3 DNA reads TGTGCCAGCATAGGACTAGCCGGCAATGAGCAGTTCTTC. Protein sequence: CASIGLAGNEQFF.

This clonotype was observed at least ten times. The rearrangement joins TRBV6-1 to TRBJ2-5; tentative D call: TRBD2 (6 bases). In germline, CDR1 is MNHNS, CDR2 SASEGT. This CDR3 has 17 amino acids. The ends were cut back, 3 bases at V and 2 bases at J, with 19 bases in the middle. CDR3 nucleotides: TGTGCCAGCAGTGAGTCGGGGATACGGGCGGGACAAGAGACCCAGTACTTC. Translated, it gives CASSESGIRAGQETQYF.

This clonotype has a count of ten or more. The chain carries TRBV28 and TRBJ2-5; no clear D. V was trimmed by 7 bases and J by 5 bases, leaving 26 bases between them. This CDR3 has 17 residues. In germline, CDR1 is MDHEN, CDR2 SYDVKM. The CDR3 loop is CASNPTNSERFEETQYF. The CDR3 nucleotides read TGTGCCAGCAACCCTACAAACTCTGAGAGGTTCGAGGAGACCCAGTACTTC.

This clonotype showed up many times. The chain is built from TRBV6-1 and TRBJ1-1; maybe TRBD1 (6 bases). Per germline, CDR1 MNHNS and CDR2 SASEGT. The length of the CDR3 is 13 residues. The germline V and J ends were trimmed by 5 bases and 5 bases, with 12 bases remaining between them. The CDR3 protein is CASSYARGTEAFF. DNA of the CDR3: TGTGCCAGCAGTTATGCCAGGGGTACTGAAGCTTTCTTT.

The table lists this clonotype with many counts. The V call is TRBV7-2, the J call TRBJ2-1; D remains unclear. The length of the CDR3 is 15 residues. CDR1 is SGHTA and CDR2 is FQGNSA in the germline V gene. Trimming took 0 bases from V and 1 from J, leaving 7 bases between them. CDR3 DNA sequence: TGTGCCAGCAGCTTAGCCGGTCGGTCCTACAATGAGCAGTTCTTC. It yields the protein CASSLAGRSYNEQFF.

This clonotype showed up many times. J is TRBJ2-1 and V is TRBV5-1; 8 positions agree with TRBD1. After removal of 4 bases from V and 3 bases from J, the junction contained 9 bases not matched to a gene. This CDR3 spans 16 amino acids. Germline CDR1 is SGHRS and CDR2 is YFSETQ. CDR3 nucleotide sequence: TGCGCCAGCAGCCCTGGACAGGGCAATATCTACAATGAGCAGTTCTTC. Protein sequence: CASSPGQGNIYNEQFF.

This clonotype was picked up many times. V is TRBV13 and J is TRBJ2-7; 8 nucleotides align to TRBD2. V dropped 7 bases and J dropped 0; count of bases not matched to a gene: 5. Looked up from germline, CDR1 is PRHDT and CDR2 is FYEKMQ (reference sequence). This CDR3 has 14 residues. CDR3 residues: CASTSTSDSYEQYF. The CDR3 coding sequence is TGTGCCAGCACCTCGACTAGCGACTCCTACGAGCAGTACTTC.

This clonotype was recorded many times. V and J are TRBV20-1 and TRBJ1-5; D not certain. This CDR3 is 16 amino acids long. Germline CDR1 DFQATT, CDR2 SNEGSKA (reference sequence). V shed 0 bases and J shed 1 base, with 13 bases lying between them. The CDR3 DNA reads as TGCAGTGCTAGAGATAGAGGGCAGTGGAGCAATCAGCCCCAGCATTTT. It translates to CSARDRGQWSNQPQHF.

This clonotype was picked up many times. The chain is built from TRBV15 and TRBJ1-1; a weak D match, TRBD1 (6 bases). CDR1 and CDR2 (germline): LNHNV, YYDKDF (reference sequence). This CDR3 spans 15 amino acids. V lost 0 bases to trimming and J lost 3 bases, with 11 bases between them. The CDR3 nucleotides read TGTGCCACCAGCAGAGAGCACAGGGTTGACACTGAAGCTTTCTTT. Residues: CATSREHRVDTEAFF.

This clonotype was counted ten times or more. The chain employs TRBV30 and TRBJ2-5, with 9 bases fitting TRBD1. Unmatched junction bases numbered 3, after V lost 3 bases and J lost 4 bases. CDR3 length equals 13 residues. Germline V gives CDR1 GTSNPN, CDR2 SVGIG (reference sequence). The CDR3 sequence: CAWSDRGAETQYF. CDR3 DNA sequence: TGTGCCTGGAGCGACAGGGGGGCAGAGACCCAGTACTTC.

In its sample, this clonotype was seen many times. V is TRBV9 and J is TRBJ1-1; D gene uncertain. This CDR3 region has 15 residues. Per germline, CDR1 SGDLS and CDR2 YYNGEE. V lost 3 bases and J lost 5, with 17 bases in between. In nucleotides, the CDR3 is TGTGCCAGCAGCGCCTTAGGGATCGGGCGGACTGAAGCTTTCTTT. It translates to CASSALGIGRTEAFF.

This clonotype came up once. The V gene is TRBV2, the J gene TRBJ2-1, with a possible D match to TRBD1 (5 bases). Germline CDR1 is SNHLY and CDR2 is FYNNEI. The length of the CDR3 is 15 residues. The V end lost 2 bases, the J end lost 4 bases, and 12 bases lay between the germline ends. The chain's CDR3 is CASSELAGRYNEQFF. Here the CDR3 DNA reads TGTGCCAGCAGTGAACTGGCAGGGCGGTACAATGAGCAGTTCTTC.